A selection of T cell receptor beta chains follows, all from one sample in a study of T-cell reconstitution after alpha-beta-depleted transplantation in children. One entry per CDR3 protein, called by TCRdb with MiXCR from the PCR reads. The top ten clones hold about 2.3% of a sample with around 71,000 distinct CDR3 sequences, approximately 7.3% of them seen once. The sequencing here drew on PBMCs from the stem cell graft donor, taken from the stem cell graft. Receptors were obtained from a human donor who donated a stem cell graft to a child with acute lymphoblastic leukemia. The CDR3 runs from the conserved cysteine through the conserved F or W. D genes are given only for firm matches. Clone size is shown for a subset of rows, as once, few, many or a class of expanded clone.

j_call v_call clone_size d_call cdr3_nt cdr3_aa
TRBJ2-7 TRBV10-3 many TRBD2 TGTGCCATCAGCCCAGCGGGGAGGTACGAGCAGTACTTC CAISPAGRYEQYF
TRBJ1-6 TRBV27 many . TGTGCCAGCAGACTTGACAGGAGCTCCTATAATTCACCCCTCCACTTT CASRLDRSSYNSPLHF
TRBJ2-3 TRBV24-1 . . TGTGCCACCAGTGATTTGGTGCCAGATACGCAGTATTTT CATSDLVPDTQYF
TRBJ1-5 TRBV20-1 . . TGCAGTGCCACAGTAGGGCAGCCCAATCAGCCCCAGCATTTT CSATVGQPNQPQHF
TRBJ2-7 TRBV28 many TRBD2 TGTGCCAGCACCAAACTAGCGGGAGGCCGGAGCGAGCAGTACTTC CASTKLAGGRSEQYF
TRBJ2-7 TRBV11-2 few TRBD1 TGTGCCAGCAGCAGAACAGGGGGCAGGTCCTACGAGCAGTACTTC CASSRTGGRSYEQYF
TRBJ1-1 TRBV20-1 few TRBD1 TGCAGTGCCCTAGGACAGGGGACATCTGAAGCTTTCTTT CSALGQGTSEAFF
TRBJ2-7 TRBV20-1 . TRBD2 TGCAGTGCTAGAGTAGCGGGAGGAGACTACGAGCAGTACTTC CSARVAGGDYEQYF
TRBJ2-1 TRBV5-6 many . TGTGCCAGCAGCCCCCGGTCCTTCTCCTACAATGAGCAGTTCTTC CASSPRSFSYNEQFF
TRBJ1-2 TRBV4-2 many TRBD1 TGTGCCAGCAGCGACGAGCCGGCTCAGGGGGGTAACTATGGCTACACCTTC CASSDEPAQGGNYGYTF
TRBJ2-1 TRBV6-2/TRBV6-3 many . TGTGCCAGCAGTTCGAGGCGGCTACTCTACAATGAGCAGTTCTTC CASSSRRLLYNEQFF
TRBJ2-3 TRBV24-1 few . TGTGCCACCAGTGTGGGGGGACGCGGACTCACAGATACGCAGTATTTT CATSVGGRGLTDTQYF
TRBJ2-1 TRBV7-9 many TRBD2 TGTGCCAGCAGCTTAGGGTCCGTTCTAGCGGGGGGGCCGTTTACCAATGAGCAGTTCTTC CASSLGSVLAGGPFTNEQFF
TRBJ2-2 TRBV5-5 many . TGTGCCAGCAGCTCACGGGATCCCACCGGGGAGCTTTTTTTT CASSSRDPTGELFF
TRBJ1-5 TRBV6-2/TRBV6-3 . . TGTGCCAGCAGTTACCGCGAAAATCAGCCCCAGCATTTT CASSYRENQPQHF
TRBJ1-1 TRBV10-3 . . TGTGCCATCAGTGAGGACAGCCCCTACACTGAAGCTTTCTTT CAISEDSPYTEAFF
TRBJ1-2 TRBV7-2 many . TGTGCCAGCAGCCCATATGACAGCCTATATGGCTACACCTTC CASSPYDSLYGYTF